These 28 T cell receptor beta chains share one sample of origin, sequenced in a study of OX40 agonist ivuxolimab in advanced cancers. Here immunoSEQ multiplex PCR was the method, and the copy in TCRdb shows in-frame clones only, minus some. The sample lists 75,000 to 100,000 clones; approximately 90% were seen once. Material: CD4+ or CD8+ T cells sorted from blood, obtained in a trial of the OX40 agonist ivuxolimab. The receptors come from an adult with an advanced solid tumor such as melanoma, head and neck, liver or kidney cancer.

This clone was recorded a few times. This chain connects TRBV11-2 to TRBJ2-1; tentative D call: TRBD2 (6 bases). V lost 4 bases and J lost 4, with 14 bases in between. CDR3 length equals 15 residues. CDR1 is SGHAT and CDR2 is FQNNGV in the germline V gene. The CDR3 here is CASSWGLGVYNEQFF. CDR3 nucleotides: TGTGCCAGCAGCTGGGGACTTGGGGTTTACAATGAGCAGTTCTTC.

The chain carries TRBV5-1 and TRBJ2-1; 10 positions match TRBD1. CDR3 length: 15 amino acids. The ends lost 0 bases at V and 6 bases at J; junction bases unmatched: 3. Germline assignment: CDR1 SGHRS and CDR2 YFSETQ. In nucleotides, the CDR3 is TGCGCCAGCAGCTTGGTTCGGACAGGGGGCAATGAGCAGTTCTTC. Protein: CASSLVRTGGNEQFF.

J is TRBJ2-6 and V is TRBV27; D gene unclear. The germline gives CDR1 MNHEY, CDR2 SMNVEV (reference sequence). Trimming removed 3 bases from V and 2 bases from J, with 8 bases in between. The CDR3 length is 15 residues. The CDR3 coding sequence is TGTGCCAGCAGTTTCGTGAGGACTGGGGCCAACGTCCTGACTTTC. This sequence encodes CASSFVRTGANVLTF. Filled out from reference TRBV27 and TRBJ2-6, the complete variable domain reads EAQVTQNPRYLITVTGKKLTVTCSQNMNHEYMSWYRQDPGLGLRQIYYSMNVEVTDKGDVPEGYKVSRKEKRNFPLILESPSPNQTSLYFCASSFVRTGANVLTFGAGSRLTVL.

The CDR3: CAISESQFNNEQFF. CDR3 bases: TGTGCCATCAGTGAGTCGCAATTCAACAATGAGCAGTTCTTC. The chain recombines TRBV10-3 with TRBJ2-1; D is unresolved. The germline V gene has CDR1 ENHRY and CDR2 SYGVKD. V was shortened by 0 bases and J by 5 bases, with 8 bases between the two germline ends. CDR3 length: 14 residues.

The rearrangement uses TRBV19 and TRBJ1-4, with D maybe TRBD1 (5 bases). V shed 5 bases and J shed 7 bases, with 17 bases lying between them. This CDR3 has 15 amino acids. In germline, CDR1 is LNHDA, CDR2 SQIVND (reference sequence). The CDR3 DNA follows: TGTGCCAGTAGTCCGCAGGGAGGGAACGGTGAAAAACTGTTTTTT. Translating it yields CASSPQGGNGEKLFF.

This clone was picked up one time. The J gene is TRBJ1-6, the V gene TRBV6-1; D unclear. Germline assignment: CDR1 MNHNS and CDR2 SASEGT. Trimming took off 4 bases at V and 6 bases at J, with 7 bases between the two ends. The CDR3 runs to 13 residues. DNA for the CDR3: TGTGCCAGCAGTGGACCCAGTAATTCACCCCTCCACTTT. It translates to CASSGPSNSPLHF.

This clone occurred a few times. The rearrangement joins TRBV2 to TRBJ1-5, with a weak D call TRBD1 (6 bases). Germline lookup yields CDR1 SNHLY and CDR2 FYNNEI. The CDR3 sequence is 15 residues long. The V and J ends lost 6 bases and 7 bases respectively, with 19 bases between them. The chain's CDR3 is CASREGLGGRQPQHF. CDR3 in DNA: TGTGCCAGCAGGGAGGGATTGGGGGGCCGGCAGCCCCAGCATTTT. Using reference TRBV2 and TRBJ1-5 for the parts outside the CDR3, the full variable domain is EPEVTQTPSHQVTQMGQEVILRCVPISNHLYFYWYRQILGQKVEFLVSFYNNEISEKSEIFDDQFSVERPDGSNFTLKIRSTKLEDSAMYFCASREGLGGRQPQHFGDGTRLSIL.

This chain connects TRBV6-4 to TRBJ2-2; possibly TRBD1 for D (6 bases). Germline CDR1 is MRHNA and CDR2 is SNTAGT. CDR3 length: 14 residues. Trimming took 6 bases from V and 4 from J, leaving 12 bases between them. This chain's CDR3 is CASRQLDSTGELFF. The CDR3 nucleotides are TGTGCCAGCAGGCAGTTGGACAGCACCGGGGAGCTGTTTTTT.

V gene TRBV7-2 combines with J gene TRBJ2-7; 8 nucleotides agree with TRBD1. The CDR3 runs to 15 residues. Looked up from germline, CDR1 is SGHTA and CDR2 is FQGNSA. The V gene end was trimmed by 2 bases and the J gene end by 2 bases; junction bases not matched to a gene: 5. The CDR3 is CASSLQGAKAYEQYF. The CDR3 nucleotides are TGTGCCAGCAGCTTACAGGGGGCGAAGGCCTACGAGCAGTACTTC. The full variable domain, in which reference TRBV7-2 and TRBJ2-7 provide the parts outside the CDR3, is GAGVSQSPSNKVTEKGKDVELRCDPISGHTALYWYRQSLGQGLEFLIYFQGNSAPDKSGLPSDRFSAERTGGSVSTLTIQRTQQEDSAVYLCASSLQGAKAYEQYFGPGTRLTVT.

The chain uses TRBV5-4 and TRBJ2-7; 11 positions agree with TRBD1. Germline V gene data show CDR1 as SGHNT and CDR2 as YYREEE (reference sequence). The V and J ends lost 0 bases and 4 bases, in that order; junction bases with no gene match: 6. The CDR3 is 16 amino acids. The CDR3 region is CASSLGTGTGGYEQYF. In DNA form, the CDR3 reads TGTGCCAGCAGCTTGGGGACCGGGACAGGGGGTTACGAGCAGTACTTC.

About this clone: Other DNA sequences from this sample encode an identical CDR3 as well. This chain joins TRBV2 and TRBJ1-4; D not certain. The V gene's germline CDR1 is SNHLY and CDR2 FYNNEI. CDR3 length equals 13 residues. V lost 6 bases and J 8 bases, leaving 13 bases between the germline ends. As DNA, the CDR3 is TGTGCCAGCAGATCCCGTTCGTACGAAAAACTGTTTTTT. It yields the protein CASRSRSYEKLFF.

The V gene is TRBV6-5, the J gene TRBJ1-4, with TRBD1 identical over 7 bases. Losses at the gene ends were 6 bases for V and 7 bases for J; bases not matched to a gene: 5. This CDR3 has 13 residues. CDR1 and CDR2 (germline): MNHEY, SVGAGI. Written as DNA, the CDR3 is TGTGCCAGCAGGTCACAGGGGAGTGAAAAACTGTTTTTT. Protein: CASRSQGSEKLFF.

In DNA form, the CDR3 reads TGCGCCAGCAGCTGGGACAGGTCCTATGGCTACACCTTC. Translated: CASSWDRSYGYTF. This chain joins TRBV5-1 and TRBJ1-2; 8 nucleotides align to TRBD1. Germline V gene sequence: CDR1 SGHRS, CDR2 YFSETQ. Trimming took 3 bases from V and 4 from J; bases not matched to a gene: 2. The CDR3 is 13 residues long. Complete variable domain (other parts from reference TRBV5-1 and TRBJ1-2): KAGVTQTPRYLIKTRGQQVTLSCSPISGHRSVSWYQQTPGQGLQFLFEYFSETQRNKGNFPGRFSGRQFSNSRSEMNVSTLELGDSALYLCASSWDRSYGYTFGSGTRLTVV.

This clone came up once. The V gene is TRBV29-1, the J gene TRBJ1-1, with D unresolved. V was trimmed by 4 bases and J by 0 bases, leaving 9 bases between them. CDR3 size: 13 residues. Per germline, CDR1 SQVTM and CDR2 ANQGSEA. The CDR3 DNA reads TGCAGCGTTGTTGTCCAGGTGAACACTGAAGCTTTCTTT. This translates into CSVVVQVNTEAFF. Variable domain in full (rest from reference TRBV29-1 and TRBJ1-1): SAVISQKPSRDICQRGTSLTIQCQVDSQVTMMFWYRQQPGQSLTLIATANQGSEATYESGFVIDKFPISRPNLTFSTLTVSNMSPEDSSIYLCSVVVQVNTEAFFGQGTRLTVV.

This clone was detected a few times. The V call is TRBV19, the J call TRBJ1-2; D unclear. The CDR3 consists of 13 residues. CDR1 and CDR2 from the germline V gene are LNHDA and SQIVND (reference sequence). V was shortened by 2 bases and J by 3 bases, with 7 bases between the two germline ends. CDR3 loop: CASSIPGHYGYTF. The DNA for the CDR3 is TGTGCCAGTAGTATACCGGGCCACTATGGCTACACCTTC.

The rearrangement uses TRBV5-1 and TRBJ2-5; D not resolved. The ends were cut back, 10 bases at V and 4 bases at J, with 23 bases in the middle. The CDR3 extends over 15 amino acids. The germline gives CDR1 SGHRS, CDR2 YFSETQ. In DNA, the CDR3 is TGCGCCTCCCATCGTGGCCCTTCTTTGGGAGAGACCCAGTACTTC. This sequence encodes CASHRGPSLGETQYF.

The chain recombines TRBV6-1 with TRBJ2-3; maybe TRBD2 (6 bases). CDR1 is MNHNS, CDR2 SASEGT, per germline. V lost 2 bases and J lost 0, with 21 bases in between. The CDR3 sequence is 19 residues long. Here the CDR3 reads CASSERGIGEEASTDTQYF. Written as DNA, the CDR3 is TGTGCCAGCAGTGAACGGGGGATCGGTGAGGAGGCTAGCACAGATACGCAGTATTTT.

V and J are TRBV20-1 and TRBJ1-2; D gene uncertain. Germline V lookup: CDR1 DFQATT, CDR2 SNEGSKA (reference sequence). The CDR3 has 11 residues. Trimming left V 6 bases short and J 8 bases short, with 13 bases between. The CDR3 DNA reads TGCAGTGCGAAGGAGCCGGGGGGCTACACCTTC. Translation: CSAKEPGGYTF.

The rearrangement joins TRBV29-1 to TRBJ2-5; perhaps TRBD2 as D (7 bases). V was pared by 3 bases and J by 5 bases, with 13 bases between. The CDR3 has 13 residues. Germline CDR1 and CDR2: SQVTM and ANQGSEA. The CDR3 region is CSVEGGARETQYF. The CDR3 nucleotides read TGCAGCGTTGAGGGGGGGGCGAGGGAGACCCAGTACTTC.

Only one count was recorded for this clone. V gene TRBV28 combines with J gene TRBJ2-3; 11 nucleotides agree with TRBD2. Germline V gene sequence: CDR1 MDHEN, CDR2 SYDVKM. This CDR3 region has 16 residues. V was clipped by 5 bases and J by 1 base; unmatched bases: 5. This CDR3 is CASSPISGRGTDTQYF. CDR3 in DNA: TGTGCCAGCAGTCCAATTAGCGGGAGGGGCACAGATACGCAGTATTTT.

The chain links TRBV29-1 to TRBJ2-4, with a weak D call TRBD2 (5 bases). This CDR3 contains 13 residues. V dropped 4 bases and J dropped 6 bases, with 13 bases sitting between them. Germline assignment: CDR1 SQVTM and CDR2 ANQGSEA. CDR3 sequence: CSVGETLGNIQYF. CDR3 DNA sequence: TGCAGCGTTGGGGAGACTTTGGGAAACATTCAGTACTTC.

A single count supports this clone. The chain carries TRBV27 and TRBJ2-7; perhaps TRBD2 as D (6 bases). The CDR3 has 15 residues. V lost 5 bases, J lost 3 bases, and 17 bases lay in between. Germline-derived CDR1 and CDR2 are MNHEY and SMNVEV (reference sequence). CDR3 loop: CASSPGVGDSYEQYF. The DNA of the CDR3 is TGTGCCAGCAGTCCGGGGGTGGGGGATAGCTACGAGCAGTACTTC.

The chain recombines TRBV18 with TRBJ2-5, with D hard to call. The germline V gene encodes CDR1 KGHSH and CDR2 LQKENI. V lost 3 bases, J lost 6 bases, and 5 bases lay in between. The CDR3 contains 11 residues. The CDR3 here is CASSPGKTQYF. Here the CDR3 DNA reads TGTGCCAGCTCACCGGGAAAGACCCAGTACTTC. The full variable domain, completed using reference TRBV18 and TRBJ2-5, is NAGVMQNPRHLVRRRGQEARLRCSPMKGHSHVYWYRQLPEEGLKFMVYLQKENIIDESGMPKERFSAEFPKEGPSILRIQQVVRGDSAAYFCASSPGKTQYFGPGTRLLVL.

The V call is TRBV2, the J call TRBJ2-7; 8 bases match TRBD1. Germline V gene sequence: CDR1 SNHLY, CDR2 FYNNEI. The length of the CDR3 is 12 residues. V was pared by 6 bases and J by 8 bases, with 6 bases of the junction left unmatched. In DNA form, the CDR3 reads TGTGCCAGCAGAGACAGGGGAAGTCAGCAGTACTTC. As protein: CASRDRGSQQYF.

The rearrangement joins TRBV27 to TRBJ2-7; D not certain. Looked up from germline, CDR1 is MNHEY and CDR2 is SMNVEV (reference sequence). V lost 6 bases, J lost 9 bases, and 18 bases lay in between. The CDR3 has 13 residues. The CDR3 protein is CASSPLPGARQYF. The CDR3 bases are TGTGCCAGCAGCCCTCTTCCAGGAGCGCGGCAGTACTTC.

J is TRBJ2-3 and V is TRBV6-5; 7 bases are a match to TRBD2. The germline gives CDR1 MNHEY, CDR2 SVGAGI. The CDR3 consists of 14 residues. V lost 2 bases, J lost 3 bases, and 2 bases stayed unmatched. The CDR3 DNA sequence: TGTGCCAGCAGTTACCCCGGGGGGACAGATACGCAGTATTTT. Amino acids: CASSYPGGTDTQYF.

The V and J genes are TRBV6-5 and TRBJ1-2, with a tentative D call TRBD1 (6 bases). CDR1 and CDR2 from the germline V gene are MNHEY and SVGAGI. V was pared by 2 bases and J by 4 bases, with 11 bases between. The CDR3 loop spans 14 amino acids. CDR3 region: CASSYEGQPYGYTF. The CDR3 DNA reads as TGTGCCAGCAGTTACGAAGGACAGCCCTATGGCTACACCTTC.

The chain combines TRBV5-1 with TRBJ2-7, with D hard to call. V was pared by 7 bases and J by 4 bases, with 3 bases between. The CDR3 length is 9 residues. CDR1 SGHRS and CDR2 YFSETQ come from the germline V gene. The CDR3 DNA sequence: TGCGCCAGCCCATACGAGCAGTACTTC. Encoded protein: CASPYEQYF.